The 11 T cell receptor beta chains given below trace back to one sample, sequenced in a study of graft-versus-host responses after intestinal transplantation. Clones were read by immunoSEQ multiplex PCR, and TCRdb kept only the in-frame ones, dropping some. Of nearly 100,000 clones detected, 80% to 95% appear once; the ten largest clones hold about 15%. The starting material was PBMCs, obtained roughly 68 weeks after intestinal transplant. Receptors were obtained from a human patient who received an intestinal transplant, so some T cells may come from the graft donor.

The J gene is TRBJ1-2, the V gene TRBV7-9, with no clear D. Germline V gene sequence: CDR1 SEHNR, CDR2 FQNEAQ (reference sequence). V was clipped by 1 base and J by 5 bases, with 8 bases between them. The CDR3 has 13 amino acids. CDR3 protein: CASSLGSGYGYTF. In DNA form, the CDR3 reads TGTGCCAGCAGCTTAGGGTCTGGGTATGGCTACACCTTC.

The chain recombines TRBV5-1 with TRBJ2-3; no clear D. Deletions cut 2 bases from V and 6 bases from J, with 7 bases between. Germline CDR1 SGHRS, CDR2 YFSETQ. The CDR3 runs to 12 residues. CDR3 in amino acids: CASSLTVDTQYF. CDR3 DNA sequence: TGCGCCAGCAGCTTAACGGTGGATACGCAGTATTTT.

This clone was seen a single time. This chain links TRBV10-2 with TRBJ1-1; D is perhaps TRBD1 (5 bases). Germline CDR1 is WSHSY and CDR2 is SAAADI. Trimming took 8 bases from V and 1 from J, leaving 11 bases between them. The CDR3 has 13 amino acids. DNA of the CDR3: TGCGCCAGCTCTGACAGCGCGAACACTGAAGCTTTCTTT. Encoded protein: CASSDSANTEAFF.

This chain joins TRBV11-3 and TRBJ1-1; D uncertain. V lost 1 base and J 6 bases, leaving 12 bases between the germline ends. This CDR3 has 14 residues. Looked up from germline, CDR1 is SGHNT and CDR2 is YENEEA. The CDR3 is CASSLGLGGSEAFF. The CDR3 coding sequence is TGTGCCAGCAGCTTAGGTCTTGGAGGGTCTGAAGCTTTCTTT.

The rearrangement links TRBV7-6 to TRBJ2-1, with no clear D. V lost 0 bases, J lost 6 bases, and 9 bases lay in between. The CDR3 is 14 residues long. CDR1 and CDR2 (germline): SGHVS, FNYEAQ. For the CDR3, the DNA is TGTGCCAGCAGCTTAGCTCCCCGCGGCAATGAGCAGTTCTTC. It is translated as CASSLAPRGNEQFF.

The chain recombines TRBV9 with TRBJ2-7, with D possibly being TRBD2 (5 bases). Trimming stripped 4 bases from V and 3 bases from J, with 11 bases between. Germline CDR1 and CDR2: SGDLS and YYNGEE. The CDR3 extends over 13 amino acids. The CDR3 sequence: CASSPSAGYEQYF. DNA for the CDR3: TGTGCCAGCAGCCCGAGCGCGGGCTACGAGCAGTACTTC.

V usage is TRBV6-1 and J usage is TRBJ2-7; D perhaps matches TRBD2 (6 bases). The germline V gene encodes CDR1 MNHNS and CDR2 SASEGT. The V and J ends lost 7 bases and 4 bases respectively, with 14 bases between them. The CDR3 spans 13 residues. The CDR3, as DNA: TGTGCCAGCACTGGCGGGGACTCATACGAGCAGTACTTC. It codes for CASTGGDSYEQYF.

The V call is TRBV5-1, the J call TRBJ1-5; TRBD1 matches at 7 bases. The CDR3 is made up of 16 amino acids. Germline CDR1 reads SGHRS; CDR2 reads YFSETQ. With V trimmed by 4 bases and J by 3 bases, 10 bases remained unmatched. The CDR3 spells CASSLGGDSFNQPQHF. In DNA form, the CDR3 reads TGCGCCAGCAGCCTCGGAGGGGACAGCTTCAATCAGCCCCAGCATTTT. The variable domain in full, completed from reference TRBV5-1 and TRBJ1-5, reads KAGVTQTPRYLIKTRGQQVTLSCSPISGHRSVSWYQQTPGQGLQFLFEYFSETQRNKGNFPGRFSGRQFSNSRSEMNVSTLELGDSALYLCASSLGGDSFNQPQHFGDGTRLSIL.

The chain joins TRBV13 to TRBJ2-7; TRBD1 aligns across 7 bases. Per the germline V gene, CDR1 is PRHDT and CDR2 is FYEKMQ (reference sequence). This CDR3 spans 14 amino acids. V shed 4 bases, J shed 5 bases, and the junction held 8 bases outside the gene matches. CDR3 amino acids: CASSYISGTDEQYF. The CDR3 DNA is TGTGCCAGCAGCTATATATCCGGGACAGACGAGCAGTACTTC.

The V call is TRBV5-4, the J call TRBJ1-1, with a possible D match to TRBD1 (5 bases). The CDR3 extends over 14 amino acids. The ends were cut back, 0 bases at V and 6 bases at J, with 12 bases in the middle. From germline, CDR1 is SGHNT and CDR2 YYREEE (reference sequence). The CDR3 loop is CASSLGGAGAEAFF. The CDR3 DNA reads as TGTGCCAGCAGCTTGGGGGGCGCCGGCGCTGAAGCTTTCTTT.

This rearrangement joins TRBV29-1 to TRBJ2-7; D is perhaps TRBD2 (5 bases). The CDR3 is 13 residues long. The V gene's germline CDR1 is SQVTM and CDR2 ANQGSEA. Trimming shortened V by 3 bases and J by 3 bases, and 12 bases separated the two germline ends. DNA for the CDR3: TGCAGCGTTGAGACGGGGAGAAGCTACGAGCAGTACTTC. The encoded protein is CSVETGRSYEQYF.